One sample yielded the 11 T cell receptor beta chains listed below, sequenced in a study of regulatory T cells in long-lasting Graves disease. HTBI primers from iRepertoire and Arm-PCR of CDR3 regions yielded the TCR beta libraries. TCRdb processed the multiplex PCR reads anew with MiXCR; each CDR3 protein has one entry. The table records 400,000 or so distinct CDR3 sequences, about a quarter of them present only once. Time point defined: persistent/refractory GD, antithyroid drugs over 5 years with positive TRAb. The TCR library was made from RNA extracted from PBMCs. This specimen was peripheral blood mononuclear cells (PBMCs), taken when the disease was refractory, from a patient treated with antithyroid drugs. These receptors were obtained from a female donor with Graves disease.

This clonotype was recorded many times. The CDR3 DNA reads TGTGCCAGGGGCGGGGAAGGCGCAACTAATGAAAAACTGTTTTTT. This gives the protein CARGGEGATNEKLFF. The rearrangement joins TRBV2 to TRBJ1-4; no definite D call. The germline V and J ends were trimmed by 9 bases and 0 bases, with 14 bases remaining between them. The CDR3 has 15 residues. Germline CDR1 and CDR2: SNHLY and FYNNEI.

This clonotype was observed many times. CDR3 protein: CASSRTGTYGYTF. CDR3 nucleotides: TGTGCCAGCAGTCGAACAGGGACCTATGGCTACACCTTC. The rearrangement joins TRBV6-1 to TRBJ1-2; a weak D match, TRBD1 (6 bases). Trimming left V 5 bases short and J 4 bases short, with 11 bases between. The CDR3 spans 13 residues. In germline, CDR1 is MNHNS, CDR2 SASEGT.

This clonotype was seen more than once but under ten times. The V and J genes are TRBV5-1 and TRBJ1-1; D may be TRBD1 (5 bases). The CDR3 runs to 14 residues. The germline V and J ends were trimmed by 0 bases and 6 bases, with 12 bases remaining between them. CDR1 and CDR2 (germline): SGHRS, YFSETQ. CDR3: CASSLEGVRAEAFF. The CDR3 region has the DNA TGCGCCAGCAGCTTGGAAGGGGTTAGAGCTGAAGCTTTCTTT.

The chain joins TRBV6-1 to TRBJ2-3; possibly TRBD1 for D (7 bases). V was trimmed by 6 bases and J by 3 bases, leaving 22 bases between them. The CDR3 extends over 17 amino acids. CDR1 is MNHNS, CDR2 SASEGT, per germline. The CDR3 sequence: CASSPLTGFGGTDTQYF. The CDR3, as DNA: TGTGCCAGCAGCCCCTTGACAGGGTTCGGGGGTACAGATACGCAGTATTTT.

The rearrangement uses TRBV7-9 and TRBJ2-3; TRBD1 might be the D (6 bases). The ends were cut back, 3 bases at V and 0 bases at J, with 7 bases in the middle. CDR1 SEHNR and CDR2 FQNEAQ come from the germline V gene (reference sequence). The CDR3 consists of 14 residues. CDR3 in amino acids: CASSFQGSTDTQYF. As DNA, the CDR3 is TGTGCCAGCAGCTTTCAGGGGAGCACAGATACGCAGTATTTT.

This chain joins TRBV20-1 and TRBJ2-7, with D unclear. This CDR3 region has 11 residues. V dropped 1 base and J dropped 8 bases, with 9 bases sitting between them. Germline loops: CDR1 DFQATT, CDR2 SNEGSKA (reference sequence). This chain's CDR3 is CSARAVQQQYF. For the CDR3, the DNA is TGCAGTGCTAGAGCCGTACAGCAGCAGTACTTC.

There are a few counts of this clonotype. The chain recombines TRBV12-3 or TRBV12-4 with TRBJ2-2, with TRBD2 identical over 7 bases. V shed 7 bases, J shed 8 bases, and the junction held 10 bases outside the gene matches. The CDR3 loop spans 14 amino acids. This chain's CDR3 is CASTQGGLTGELFF. The CDR3 DNA reads as TGTGCCAGCACTCAGGGAGGGCTAACAGGGGAGCTGTTTTTT.

The rearrangement links TRBV7-6 to TRBJ1-1; 8 bases are shared with TRBD1. CDR3 length: 15 residues. Trimming at V came to 6 bases and at J to 7 bases, leaving 13 bases not matched to a gene. The germline gives CDR1 SGHVS, CDR2 FNYEAQ. The CDR3 here is CASSYDPGGVGEAFF. CDR3 DNA: TGTGCCAGCAGTTATGACCCAGGGGGCGTGGGTGAAGCTTTCTTT.

This clonotype was detected only a few times. The V call is TRBV7-3, the J call TRBJ1-6; D gene unclear. The CDR3 is 15 amino acids. Trimming took off 5 bases at V and 5 bases at J, with 13 bases between the two ends. Germline CDR1 is SGHTA and CDR2 is FQGTGA. CDR3 in DNA: TGTGCCAGCAGCCCAGGAATAGATCATAATTCACCCCTCCACTTT. It translates to CASSPGIDHNSPLHF. The full variable domain, in which reference TRBV7-3 and TRBJ1-6 provide the parts outside the CDR3, is GAGVSQTPSNKVTEKGKYVELRCDPISGHTALYWYRQSLGQGPEFLIYFQGTGAADDSGLPNDRFFAVRPEGSVSTLKIQRTERGDSAVYLCASSPGIDHNSPLHFGNGTRLTVT.

This clonotype was counted ten times or more. The chain joins TRBV28 to TRBJ2-7, with 8 bases aligning to TRBD2. The CDR3 length is 15 residues. CDR1 MDHEN and CDR2 SYDVKM come from the germline V gene. Trimming took 3 bases from V and 3 from J; bases not matched to a gene: 7. The CDR3 reads CASSLVSSGSYEQYF. In DNA, the CDR3 is TGTGCCAGCAGTTTGGTGTCCAGCGGGAGCTACGAGCAGTACTTC.

This clonotype was recorded once. The gene calls are TRBV18 and TRBJ1-1; D unclear. The V gene's germline CDR1 is KGHSH and CDR2 LQKENI. V lost 8 bases and J 5 bases, leaving 18 bases between the germline ends. This CDR3 comprises 14 residues. The CDR3 sequence is CASPTRVLGTEAFF. The DNA of the CDR3 is TGTGCCAGCCCCACTCGGGTCCTGGGAACTGAAGCTTTCTTT.